These T cell receptor beta chains were read from a single sample in a study of CD8 T cells in ankylosing spondylitis. Each CDR3 protein gets one entry after TCRdb re-called the 5' RACE reads with MiXCR. The repertoire holds approximately 260,000 distinct CDR3 sequences, with around 7.8% as singletons. What was sequenced was blood, either unsorted or a sorted T cell fraction (not recorded which). The receptors here all came from a male donor with ankylosing spondylitis or in good health (not recorded which). Each CDR3 is given with its conserved first and last residue. D genes are given only for firm matches. Where a row states a size, it is once, few, many or the class of an expanded clone; other rows omit it.

D gene,V gene,J gene,clone size,CDR3 protein,CDR3 DNA
TRBD1,TRBV12-3/TRBV12-4,TRBJ1-2,many,CASSIGPGQGRIGYTF,TGTGCCAGCAGTATTGGCCCGGGACAGGGACGAATTGGCTACACCTTC
TRBD1,TRBV5-1,TRBJ2-2,NA,CASSVRTGNTGELFF,TGCGCCAGCAGCGTCCGGACAGGGAACACCGGGGAGCTGTTTTTT
NA,TRBV18,TRBJ2-1,NA,CASSPPGLPSYNEQFF,TGTGCCAGCTCACCACCAGGCCTCCCCTCCTACAATGAGCAGTTCTTC
NA,TRBV27,TRBJ1-6,many,CASSKQGLGSSYNSPLHF,TGTGCCAGCAGTAAACAGGGTCTGGGGAGCTCCTATAATTCACCCCTCCACTTT
NA,TRBV9,TRBJ1-1,few,CASSSRFQGTEAFF,TGTGCCAGCAGCTCTCGTTTCCAGGGCACTGAAGCTTTCTTT
TRBD2,TRBV7-2,TRBJ2-7,many,CASSLMASGSYEQYF,TGTGCCAGCAGCTTAATGGCTAGCGGGAGCTACGAGCAGTACTTC
TRBD1,TRBV29-1,TRBJ2-1,many,CSADRVAYNEQFF,TGCAGCGCCGACAGGGTGGCCTACAATGAGCAGTTCTTC
NA,TRBV7-2,TRBJ1-2,NA,CASSPSSGGDGYTF,TGTGCCAGCAGCCCATCCAGTGGGGGGGATGGCTACACCTTC
NA,TRBV4-2,TRBJ2-2,NA,CASSQVDSGELFF,TGTGCCAGCAGCCAAGTCGATTCCGGGGAGCTGTTTTTT
NA,TRBV18,TRBJ2-7,few,CASSRQRVFSYEQYF,TGTGCCAGCTCCCGCCAGCGGGTCTTCTCGTACGAGCAGTACTTC
NA,TRBV5-1,TRBJ1-2,few,CASSPGGGPSRGYTF,TGCGCCAGCAGCCCGGGTGGGGGCCCTAGCCGTGGCTACACCTTC
TRBD1,TRBV5-1,TRBJ2-5,many,CASSSTGGETQYF,TGCGCCAGCAGCTCAACAGGGGGGGAGACCCAGTACTTC
TRBD2,TRBV7-2,TRBJ2-2,few,CASSHWVAGAPGELFF,TGTGCCAGCAGCCACTGGGTAGCGGGAGCCCCCGGGGAGCTGTTTTTT
TRBD1,TRBV5-1,TRBJ2-3,many,CASSTGTADTQYF,TGCGCCAGCAGCACTGGGACAGCAGATACGCAGTATTTT
TRBD2,TRBV20-1,TRBJ2-1,many,CSASALAGVSNEQFF,TGCAGTGCTTCAGCACTAGCGGGAGTAAGCAATGAGCAGTTCTTC
NA,TRBV12-3/TRBV12-4,TRBJ2-2,many,CASRQGGVGELFF,TGTGCCAGCAGGCAGGGTGGCGTCGGGGAGCTGTTTTTT
NA,TRBV5-1,TRBJ2-2,many,CASSPLRESTGELFF,TGCGCCAGCAGCCCCCTTAGGGAGAGCACCGGGGAGCTGTTTTTT
TRBD2,TRBV9,TRBJ2-2,many,CASSVHAGGPPGELFF,TGTGCCAGCAGCGTACACGCGGGGGGGCCTCCCGGGGAGCTGTTTTTT
NA,TRBV3-1,TRBJ1-6,many,CASSQVRDSPLHF,TGTGCCAGCAGCCAAGTCAGGGACTCACCCCTCCACTTT
TRBD1,TRBV20-1,TRBJ1-5,NA,CSARGTGQPQHF,TGCAGTGCCAGGGGGACCGGTCAGCCCCAGCATTTT
NA,TRBV10-3,TRBJ2-2,NA,CAISVMGYTGELFF,TGTGCCATCAGCGTCATGGGCTACACCGGGGAGCTGTTTTTT
NA,TRBV5-1,TRBJ2-1,many,CASSVSGPLNEQFF,TGCGCCAGCAGCGTGAGTGGACCCCTAAATGAGCAGTTCTTC
TRBD2,TRBV12-3/TRBV12-4,TRBJ2-1,many,CASSPARGGEQFF,TGTGCCAGCAGTCCCGCCCGGGGGGGGGAGCAGTTCTTC
TRBD2,TRBV6-2/TRBV6-3,TRBJ2-1,many,CASSKLGGLAPEQFF,TGTGCCAGCAGTAAACTAGGAGGACTAGCCCCTGAGCAGTTCTTC
NA,TRBV12-3/TRBV12-4,TRBJ1-5,many,CASSFGGSNQPQHF,TGTGCCAGCAGTTTCGGCGGGAGCAATCAGCCCCAGCATTTT
NA,TRBV7-9,TRBJ1-1,many,CASSRDTNTEAFF,TGTGCCAGCAGCAGGGACACGAACACTGAAGCTTTCTTT
TRBD1,TRBV25-1,TRBJ1-1,many,CASSDTPGTGTEAFF,TGTGCCAGCAGTGATACCCCCGGGACAGGGACTGAAGCTTTCTTT
TRBD2,TRBV20-1,TRBJ2-3,few,CSARAYYSGGRGDTQYF,TGCAGTGCTAGAGCCTATTATAGCGGGGGGAGGGGAGATACGCAGTATTTT
NA,TRBV6-2/TRBV6-3,TRBJ2-4,many,CASRQGPAKNIQYF,TGTGCCAGCAGACAGGGCCCTGCGAAGAACATTCAGTACTTC
NA,TRBV6-5,TRBJ2-7,many,CASSYPGTANEQYF,TGTGCCAGCAGTTACCCCGGGACGGCGAACGAGCAGTACTTC
NA,TRBV12-3/TRBV12-4,TRBJ2-1,many,CASSPTGPGKVF,TGTGCCAGCAGTCCTACCGGGCCGGGAAAGGTCTTC
NA,TRBV9,TRBJ2-7,NA,CASSPESSSYEQYF,TGTGCCAGCAGCCCCGAATCCAGCTCCTACGAGCAGTACTTC
NA,TRBV20-1,TRBJ2-7,many,CSASRDEQYF,TGCAGTGCTAGTCGCGACGAGCAGTACTTC
TRBD1,TRBV6-5,TRBJ2-7,many,CASSYSRGTEIHEQYF,TGTGCCAGCAGTTACTCGAGAGGGACAGAAATCCACGAGCAGTACTTC
NA,TRBV5-1,TRBJ2-7,many,CASRYDGSYEQYF,TGCGCCAGCAGGTATGACGGCTCCTACGAGCAGTACTTC
TRBD1,TRBV20-1,TRBJ1-5,many,CSARERQGLQPQHF,TGCAGTGCTAGAGAGCGACAGGGGCTTCAGCCCCAGCATTTT
NA,TRBV14,TRBJ2-2,many,CASSQFFGGELFF,TGTGCCAGCAGCCAATTTTTTGGCGGGGAGCTGTTTTTT
NA,TRBV9,TRBJ1-1,many,CASSGGDLKAFF,TGTGCCAGCAGCGGTGGGGATTTAAAAGCTTTCTTT
NA,TRBV6-2/TRBV6-3,TRBJ2-1,many,CASSYSLDDTYRHEQFF,TGTGCCAGCAGTTACTCCCTGGACGACACGTACCGTCATGAGCAGTTCTTC
NA,TRBV29-1,TRBJ2-1,many,CSVPQQGGYNEQFF,TGCAGCGTTCCCCAGCAGGGTGGGTATAATGAGCAGTTCTTC
NA,TRBV5-1,TRBJ2-1,many,CASSLAGPSGSEQFF,TGCGCCAGCAGCTTGGCCGGTCCTTCTGGGAGTGAGCAGTTCTTC
TRBD1,TRBV5-1,TRBJ1-5,many,CASSFTGGSQPQHF,TGCGCCAGCAGCTTTACAGGGGGTTCTCAGCCCCAGCATTTT
TRBD2,TRBV12-3/TRBV12-4,TRBJ2-1,NA,CASRRHLGTSGRNEQFF,TGTGCCAGCAGGAGACACCTCGGGACTAGCGGGAGAAATGAGCAGTTCTTC
TRBD1,TRBV20-1,TRBJ1-2,many,CSASGQGVGGYTF,TGCAGTGCTAGTGGTCAGGGGGTAGGCGGCTACACCTTC
NA,TRBV18,TRBJ1-3,many,CASSRESGNTIYF,TGTGCCAGCTCAAGGGAGTCCGGAAACACCATATATTTT
TRBD2,TRBV20-1,TRBJ2-3,many,CSASISSGGGTQYF,TGCAGTGCTTCCATCTCTAGCGGGGGTGGTACGCAGTATTTT
NA,TRBV7-2,TRBJ1-6,many,CASSLTLPGFDSPLHF,TGTGCCAGCAGCTTGACCTTACCAGGGTTTGATTCACCCCTCCACTTT
TRBD2,TRBV13,TRBJ2-7,NA,CASSLRGAYSYEQYF,TGTGCCAGCAGCTTGCGGGGGGCTTACTCCTACGAGCAGTACTTC
TRBD2,TRBV7-2,TRBJ2-1,many,CASSLTGTSSEQFF,TGTGCCAGCAGCTTAACCGGGACTAGCAGTGAGCAGTTCTTC
NA,TRBV5-1,TRBJ2-7,many,CASSLAVGDAYEQYF,TGCGCCAGCAGCCTGGCGGTTGGGGATGCCTACGAGCAGTACTTC
NA,TRBV20-1,TRBJ2-7,many,CSARDGRKDYEQYF,TGCAGTGCTAGAGACGGGCGGAAAGACTACGAGCAGTACTTC
NA,TRBV5-5,TRBJ2-7,many,CASSLAPPDPYEQYF,TGTGCCAGCAGCTTGGCACCACCAGATCCCTACGAGCAGTACTTC
NA,TRBV5-1,TRBJ2-5,many,CASSPQGRSEETQYF,TGCGCCAGCAGCCCGCAGGGACGATCAGAAGAGACCCAGTACTTC
NA,TRBV6-5,TRBJ1-4,many,CASSYIKRRGIWELFF,TGTGCCAGCAGTTACATCAAGCGGCGAGGGATTTGGGAACTGTTTTTT
NA,TRBV4-1,TRBJ2-7,NA,CASSPGPRYEQYF,TGCGCCAGCAGCCCGGGCCCTCGGTACGAGCAGTACTTC
TRBD2,TRBV10-3,TRBJ2-1,many,CAIGTSGNNDEQFF,TGTGCCATCGGGACTAGCGGGAATAATGATGAGCAGTTCTTC
TRBD1,TRBV5-4,TRBJ2-2,NA,CASSSNRGPGTGELFF,TGTGCCAGCAGTTCGAACAGGGGGCCGGGCACCGGGGAGCTGTTTTTT